One sample yielded the 30 T cell receptor beta chains listed below, sequenced in a study of blood T cells in healthy people across ages. A sample-barcoded 5' primer and a J-beta primer mix were used in a second PCR of about 7 to 12 cycles. TCRdb re-analysed the 5' RACE reads in MiXCR, keeping a single row per CDR3 protein. The repertoire holds hundreds of thousands of distinct CDR3 sequences, with roughly half as singletons. The sample was blood. The receptors originated from a man aged 55 to 70 in good health.

V and J are TRBV20-1 and TRBJ2-4; unclear D gene. In germline, CDR1 is DFQATT, CDR2 SNEGSKA (reference sequence). This CDR3 is built from 13 residues. The V end lost 3 bases, the J end lost 0 bases, and 6 bases lay between the germline ends. This CDR3 is CSARTVAKNIQYF. Written as DNA, the CDR3 is TGCAGTGCTAGGACTGTAGCCAAAAACATTCAGTACTTC.

The chain couples TRBV6-5 to TRBJ1-1, with TRBD1 as a possible D gene (5 bases). V lost 0 bases and J lost 2, with 13 bases in between. In germline, CDR1 is MNHEY, CDR2 SVGAGI. The CDR3 loop spans 16 amino acids. The DNA for the CDR3 is TGTGCCAGCAGTTACTCTGGGGGGTCCTTTAACACTGAAGCTTTCTTT. Residues: CASSYSGGSFNTEAFF.

This sequence joins TRBV12-3 or TRBV12-4 and TRBJ2-3, with D tentatively TRBD2 (5 bases). V gave up 5 bases and J gave up 6 bases, with 15 bases separating them. The CDR3 extends over 14 amino acids. CDR3 region: CASSRREAGDTQYF. CDR3 coding DNA: TGTGCCAGCAGTCGCCGGGAAGCCGGCGATACGCAGTATTTT.

V is TRBV6-2 or TRBV6-3 and J is TRBJ2-2; TRBD2 aligns across 8 bases. Germline lookup yields CDR1 MNHEY and CDR2 SVGEGT. This CDR3 contains 14 residues. V gave up 5 bases and J gave up 6 bases; unmatched junction bases: 5. In DNA, the CDR3 is TGTGCCAGCAGTAGACTAGCGTCGGCCGGGGAGCTGTTTTTT. Amino acids: CASSRLASAGELFF.

V gene TRBV9 combines with J gene TRBJ2-2; 14 nucleotides line up with TRBD2. Germline CDR1 SGDLS, CDR2 YYNGEE. The CDR3 has 20 amino acids. Germline trimming cut 1 base from V and 7 bases from J; bases unmatched to any gene: 15. The CDR3 sequence is CASSVYGEPGLAGEIGELFF. CDR3 DNA: TGTGCCAGCAGCGTATATGGGGAACCGGGACTAGCGGGAGAAATCGGGGAGCTGTTTTTT.

This clonotype was observed once. This chain links TRBV6-1 with TRBJ1-1, with no clear D. Looked up from germline, CDR1 is MNHNS and CDR2 is SASEGT. Trimming shortened V by 5 bases and J by 1 base, and 11 bases separated the two germline ends. This CDR3 is built from 14 residues. The CDR3 reads CASSFRETNTEAFF. In DNA form, the CDR3 reads TGTGCCAGCAGTTTCCGGGAGACGAACACTGAAGCTTTCTTT.

The chain joins TRBV5-1 to TRBJ2-7; no reliable D call. Germline-derived CDR1 and CDR2 are SGHRS and YFSETQ. There are 12 residues in the CDR3. Deletions cut 2 bases from V and 7 bases from J, with 10 bases between. The CDR3 protein is CASSFTGPEQYF. In DNA form, the CDR3 reads TGCGCCAGCAGCTTCACCGGGCCGGAGCAGTACTTC.

In its sample, this clonotype was seen a few times. The V call is TRBV9, the J call TRBJ1-2, with a weak D call TRBD1 (6 bases). With 3 bases removed from V and 3 bases from J, the gap between germline ends came to 15 bases. Germline CDR1 reads SGDLS; CDR2 reads YYNGEE. The CDR3 is made up of 15 amino acids. CDR3 in DNA: TGTGCCAGCAGCGCGGGACACCAACTAGACTATGGCTACACCTTC. Amino acids: CASSAGHQLDYGYTF.

The sample holds a few counts of this clonotype. The chain recombines TRBV12-3 or TRBV12-4 with TRBJ2-7; 12 positions agree with TRBD2. The J segment lost 6 bases and the V segment lost 5 bases, leaving 8 bases of the junction unmatched. The CDR3 consists of 15 residues. In DNA, the CDR3 is TGTGCCAGCAGTGCCGTGACTAGCGGGAGCGGCGAGCAGTACTTC. The encoded protein is CASSAVTSGSGEQYF.

This sequence joins TRBV12-3 or TRBV12-4 and TRBJ2-1; D perhaps matches TRBD2 (5 bases). The CDR3 loop spans 15 amino acids. V lost 6 bases and J 0 bases, leaving 12 bases between the germline ends. CDR3 in amino acids: CASSPAASSYNEQFF. The DNA for the CDR3 is TGTGCCAGCAGCCCAGCGGCCAGCTCCTACAATGAGCAGTTCTTC.

The rearrangement links TRBV9 to TRBJ2-3; no firm D call. Trimming left V 0 bases short and J 3 bases short, with 8 bases between. CDR1 and CDR2 from the germline V gene are SGDLS and YYNGEE. CDR3 size: 14 residues. CDR3 sequence (DNA): TGTGCCAGCAGCGTAGGAGTCGCTACAGATACGCAGTATTTT. Translating it yields CASSVGVATDTQYF.

This clonotype showed up just a few times. V usage is TRBV4-2 and J usage is TRBJ2-1; 10 nucleotides agree with TRBD2. This CDR3 region has 15 residues. With V trimmed by 2 bases and J by 5 bases, 3 bases remained unmatched. The germline V gene has CDR1 LGHNA and CDR2 YNFKEQ. The CDR3 loop is CASSQTTSGHNEQFF. As DNA, the CDR3 is TGTGCCAGCAGCCAAACGACTAGCGGGCACAATGAGCAGTTCTTC.

The J gene is TRBJ1-2, the V gene TRBV21-1; the D call in the table, TRBD1, was not verified against the DNA. TRBV21-1 is recorded as a pseudogene. The CDR3 sequence is 21 residues long. For the CDR3, the DNA is TGTGCCAGCAGCAAAGACGAGGGACAGGCCTGTCCGCCACAAGATAACTATGGCTACACCTTC. Protein product: CASSKDEGQACPPQDNYGYTF.

This chain connects TRBV7-2 to TRBJ2-3; 13 nucleotides agree with TRBD2. CDR1 and CDR2 from the germline V gene are SGHTA and FQGNSA. The junction had 5 bases not matched to a gene; V was cut back by 0 bases and J by 2 bases. This CDR3 region has 18 residues. The CDR3 here is CASSLAAGTSGITDTQYF. DNA of the CDR3: TGTGCCAGCAGCTTAGCAGCCGGGACTAGCGGGATCACAGATACGCAGTATTTT.

The CDR3 DNA reads TGTGCCAGCAGCTTAGAAGGTTTCGGGGGGCAGTTCTTC. Encoded protein: CASSLEGFGGQFF. The V call is TRBV7-2, the J call TRBJ2-4; tentatively, D is TRBD2 (6 bases). The assigned J gene may be wrong: the sequence end matches TRBJ2-1 better. Germline assignment: CDR1 SGHTA and CDR2 FQGNSA. This CDR3 has 13 residues.

In its sample, this clonotype was seen a few times. The chain links TRBV27 to TRBJ2-1; D remains unclear. Trimming shortened V by 6 bases and J by 9 bases, and 15 bases separated the two germline ends. The V gene's germline CDR1 is MNHEY and CDR2 SMNVEV (reference sequence). The CDR3 is 13 amino acids. The CDR3 loop is CASSIGRVVEQFF. The CDR3 DNA follows: TGTGCCAGCAGCATAGGACGGGTTGTTGAGCAGTTCTTC.

This clonotype appeared once. A read error may produce the germline difference seen at one junction end. The gene calls are TRBV15 and TRBJ1-6, with a weak D call TRBD1 (6 bases). The CDR3 extends over 15 amino acids. Looked up from germline, CDR1 is LNHNV and CDR2 is YYDKDF (reference sequence). The CDR3 DNA follows: TGTGCCACCAGCCGAACCGGGACAATCCGTTCACCCCCCCACTTT. It specifies CATSRTGTIRSPPHF.

This clonotype was recorded a few times. This sequence joins TRBV9 and TRBJ2-3; unclear D gene. The germline V gene has CDR1 SGDLS and CDR2 YYNGEE. There are 14 residues in the CDR3. The ends were cut back, 3 bases at V and 0 bases at J, with 8 bases in the middle. Here the CDR3 reads CASSATDSTDTQYF. For the CDR3, the DNA is TGTGCCAGCAGCGCGACGGATAGCACAGATACGCAGTATTTT.

A word on this clonotype: This sequence may be a read error, since a much larger clone differs from it by one base. The genes are TRBV20-1 and TRBJ1-6, with 7 bases matching TRBD1. Germline V gene data show CDR1 as DFQATT and CDR2 as SNEGSKA (reference sequence). The CDR3 totals 14 residues. J was trimmed by 5 bases and V by 2 bases; bases with no gene match: 3. The CDR3 DNA sequence: TGCAGTGCTAGAAGGGGACAGAATAATTCACCCCTCCACTTT. It encodes CSARRGQNNSPLHF.

The chain combines TRBV30 with TRBJ1-2, with D unresolved. This CDR3 comprises 12 residues. CDR1 is GTSNPN and CDR2 is SVGIG in the germline V gene (reference sequence). Trimming shortened V by 7 bases and J by 4 bases, and 13 bases separated the two germline ends. The CDR3 DNA follows: TGTGCCTCCCCCTTACGGGCCTATGGCTACACCTTC. Translation gives CASPLRAYGYTF.

The genes are TRBV25-1 and TRBJ1-6, with D unresolved. Per germline, CDR1 MGHDK and CDR2 SYGVNS. The CDR3 covers 16 residues. Deletions cut 0 bases from V and 0 bases from J, with 6 bases between. The chain's CDR3 is CASSEYAGSYNSPLHF. Written as DNA, the CDR3 is TGTGCCAGCAGTGAATATGCAGGCTCCTATAATTCACCCCTCCACTTT.

The genes are TRBV19 and TRBJ2-3, with a possible D match to TRBD1 (7 bases). Germline lookup yields CDR1 LNHDA and CDR2 SQIVND (reference sequence). This CDR3 is 14 amino acids long. Between the trimmed V and J ends, which lost 6 bases and 4 bases, there was a span of 14 bases. The CDR3 loop is CASSRQGGADTQYF. The CDR3 nucleotides read TGTGCCAGTAGCCGACAGGGAGGTGCAGATACGCAGTATTTT. Filled out from reference TRBV19 and TRBJ2-3, the complete variable domain reads DGGITQSPKYLFRKEGQNVTLSCEQNLNHDAMYWYRQDPGQGLRLIYYSQIVNDFQKGDIAEGYSVSREKKESFPLTVTSAQKNPTAFYLCASSRQGGADTQYFGPGTRLTVL.

This clonotype was recorded a few times. This chain links TRBV27 with TRBJ2-2, with TRBD2 matching 8 bases. V shed 6 bases and J 0 bases; nucleotides not matched to a gene: 6. CDR1 is MNHEY, CDR2 SMNVEV, per germline (reference sequence). This CDR3 comprises 16 residues. CDR3 amino acids: CASSPLAVTNTGELFF. DNA of the CDR3: TGTGCCAGCAGCCCACTAGCGGTGACGAACACCGGGGAGCTGTTTTTT.

J is TRBJ2-2 and V is TRBV21-1; the tabulated D call, TRBD2, remains unverified against the DNA. TRBV21-1 is deemed a pseudogene. The CDR3 has 15 amino acids. For the CDR3, the DNA is TGTGCCAGCGCATCGGGGCTAGGCACGCCCGGGGAGCTGTTTTTT. Its protein product is CASASGLGTPGELFF.

The genes are TRBV3-1 and TRBJ2-7; perhaps TRBD2 as D (6 bases). The J call may not be correct, given that the DNA end is closer to TRBJ2-5. This CDR3 contains 16 residues. Germline loops: CDR1 LGHDT, CDR2 YNNKEL (reference sequence). The DNA of the CDR3 is TGTGCCAGCAGCCAAGATTGGACGGGGGTTGGGGAGACCCAGTACTTC. It codes for CASSQDWTGVGETQYF.

This sequence joins TRBV25-1 and TRBJ2-3; no clear D gene. This CDR3 comprises 13 residues. Germline V lookup: CDR1 MGHDK, CDR2 SYGVNS. Between the trimmed V and J ends, which lost 2 bases and 1 base, there was a span of 4 bases. The CDR3, as DNA: TGTGCCAGCAGTGAACCCCGCACAGATACGCAGTATTTT. Translating it yields CASSEPRTDTQYF.

CDR3 sequence (DNA): TGTGCCAGCAGCTTAGCCCCGTCCGTGGGACGGCCGAGGACAGATACGCAGTATTTT. Translated: CASSLAPSVGRPRTDTQYF. This chain uses TRBV7-2 with TRBJ2-3; D is tentatively TRBD1 or TRBD2 (5 bases each). The ends were cut back, 0 bases at V and 3 bases at J, with 22 bases in the middle. Germline V gives CDR1 SGHTA, CDR2 FQGNSA. CDR3 length: 19 amino acids.

This clonotype came up once. This chain links TRBV20-1 with TRBJ2-5; D not resolved. There are 13 residues in the CDR3. Per the germline V gene, CDR1 is DFQATT and CDR2 is SNEGSKA (reference sequence). V lost 6 bases and J 3 bases, leaving 14 bases between the germline ends. CDR3 sequence (DNA): TGCAGTGCCGACCACAGAAAAAAAGAGACCCAGTACTTC. This translates into CSADHRKKETQYF.

The chain combines TRBV6-1 with TRBJ2-3; D gene unclear. V was shortened by 0 bases and J by 6 bases, with 10 bases between the two germline ends. CDR3 size: 14 residues. In germline, CDR1 is MNHNS, CDR2 SASEGT. Here the CDR3 DNA reads TGTGCCAGCAGTGAAGCCCGACTTCGGGATACGCAGTATTTT. It specifies CASSEARLRDTQYF.

The J gene is TRBJ2-7, the V gene TRBV24-1; D gene unclear. Germline loops: CDR1 KGHDR, CDR2 SFDVKD. This CDR3 is built from 14 residues. Trimming removed 7 bases from V and 2 bases from J, with 14 bases in between. CDR3 in DNA: TGTGCCACCAGCCCCGGAGAATCCGCCTACGAGCAGTACTTC. Residues: CATSPGESAYEQYF.